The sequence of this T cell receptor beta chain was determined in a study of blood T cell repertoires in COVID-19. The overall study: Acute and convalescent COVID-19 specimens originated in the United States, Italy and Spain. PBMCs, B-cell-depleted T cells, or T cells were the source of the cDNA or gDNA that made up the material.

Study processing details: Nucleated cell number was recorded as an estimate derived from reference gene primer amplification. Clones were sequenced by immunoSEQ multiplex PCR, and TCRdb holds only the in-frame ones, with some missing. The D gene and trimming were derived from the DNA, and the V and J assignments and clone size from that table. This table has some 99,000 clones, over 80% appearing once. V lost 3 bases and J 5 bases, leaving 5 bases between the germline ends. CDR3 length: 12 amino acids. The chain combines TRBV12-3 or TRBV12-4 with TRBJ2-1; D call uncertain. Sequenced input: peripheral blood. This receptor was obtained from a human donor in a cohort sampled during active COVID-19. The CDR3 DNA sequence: TGTGCCAGCAGTTTGCGGAACAATGAGCAGTTCTTC. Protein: CASSLRNNEQFF.